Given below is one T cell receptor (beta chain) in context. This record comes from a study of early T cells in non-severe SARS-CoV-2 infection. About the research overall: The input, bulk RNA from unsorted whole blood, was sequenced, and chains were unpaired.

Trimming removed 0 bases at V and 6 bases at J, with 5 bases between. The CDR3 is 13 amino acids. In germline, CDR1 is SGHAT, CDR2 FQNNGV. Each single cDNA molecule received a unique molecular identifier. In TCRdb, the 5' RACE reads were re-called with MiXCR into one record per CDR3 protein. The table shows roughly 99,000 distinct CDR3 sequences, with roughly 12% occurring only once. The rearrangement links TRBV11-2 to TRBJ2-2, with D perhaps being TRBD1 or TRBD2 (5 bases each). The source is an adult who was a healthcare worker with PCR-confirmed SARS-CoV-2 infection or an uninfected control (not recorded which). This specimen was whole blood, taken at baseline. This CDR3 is CASSLEGAGELFF. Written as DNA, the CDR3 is TGTGCCAGCAGCTTAGAGGGGGCCGGGGAGCTGTTTTTT.